This T cell receptor beta chain was profiled in a study of neurological immune-mediated disorders. Via MiXCR, TCRdb re-called the 5' RACE reads, giving one row per CDR3 protein. This sample has 25,000 to 35,000 distinct CDR3 sequences, with 2.5% to 4% found just once. The TCR originated in a woman aged 30 to 39 with multiple sclerosis. The sample comprised PBMCs.

The CDR3 here is CASLALVPYNEQFF. CDR3 DNA sequence: TGTGCCAGCCTTGCCCTAGTCCCCTACAATGAGCAGTTCTTC. The rearrangement joins TRBV7-9 to TRBJ2-1; D call uncertain. The CDR3 contains 14 residues. Germline CDR1 reads SEHNR; CDR2 reads FQNEAQ (reference sequence). Trimming removed 8 bases from V and 2 bases from J, with 13 bases in between.